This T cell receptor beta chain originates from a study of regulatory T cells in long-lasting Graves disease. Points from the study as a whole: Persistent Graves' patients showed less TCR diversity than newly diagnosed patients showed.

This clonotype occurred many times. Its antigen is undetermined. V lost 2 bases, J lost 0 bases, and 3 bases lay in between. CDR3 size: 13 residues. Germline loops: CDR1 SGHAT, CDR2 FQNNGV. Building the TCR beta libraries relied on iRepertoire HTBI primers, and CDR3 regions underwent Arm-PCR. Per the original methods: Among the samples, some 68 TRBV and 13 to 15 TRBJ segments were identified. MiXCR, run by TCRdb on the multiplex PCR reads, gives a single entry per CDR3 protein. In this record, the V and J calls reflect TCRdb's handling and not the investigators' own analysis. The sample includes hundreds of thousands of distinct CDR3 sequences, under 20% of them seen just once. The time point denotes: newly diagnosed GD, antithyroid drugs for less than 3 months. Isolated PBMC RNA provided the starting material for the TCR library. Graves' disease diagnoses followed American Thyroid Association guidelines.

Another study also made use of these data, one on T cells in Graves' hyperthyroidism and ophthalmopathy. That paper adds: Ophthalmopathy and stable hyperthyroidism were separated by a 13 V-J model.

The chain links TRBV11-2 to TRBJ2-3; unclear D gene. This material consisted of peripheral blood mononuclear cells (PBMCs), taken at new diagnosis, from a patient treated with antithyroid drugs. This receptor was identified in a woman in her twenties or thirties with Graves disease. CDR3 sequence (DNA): TGTGCCAGCAGCTTACTCAGCACAGATACGCAGTATTTT. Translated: CASSLLSTDTQYF.